The present TCR beta chain was sequenced within a study of human T cells and chemical hapten exposure. Each CDR3 protein gets one entry after TCRdb re-called the RACE reads with MiXCR. The sample shows 100,000 to 150,000 distinct CDR3 sequences, around an eighth of them seen only once. CDR1 is DFQATT, CDR2 SNEGSKA, per germline (reference sequence). V was pared by 1 base and J by 0 bases, with 3 bases between. This CDR3 has 12 residues. Stated time point: pre-sensitization, week 0. This sample's treatment: therapeutic diphenylcyclopropenone sensitization with weekly scalp DPC. Non-pregnant alopecia patients aged 18 to 70, suitable for DPC therapy. This clonotype has only a few counts.

The source of this sequence is a woman between 18 and 30 years old with alopecia areata. Some clones in this sample may be carry-over from other donors' samples. This chain joins TRBV20-1 and TRBJ1-1, with D hard to call. This specimen was whole blood, taken in connection with sensitization to the hapten diphenylcyclopropenone (DPC). CDR3 protein: CSARGLNTEAFF. The CDR3 bases are TGCAGTGCTAGAGGCTTGAACACTGAAGCTTTCTTT.